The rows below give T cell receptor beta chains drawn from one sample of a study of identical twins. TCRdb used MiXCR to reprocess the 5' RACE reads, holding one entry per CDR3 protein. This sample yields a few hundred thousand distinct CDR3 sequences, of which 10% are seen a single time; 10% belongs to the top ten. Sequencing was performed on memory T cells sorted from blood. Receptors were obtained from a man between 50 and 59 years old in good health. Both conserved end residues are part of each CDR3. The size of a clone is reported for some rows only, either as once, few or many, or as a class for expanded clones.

cdr3_aa: CSVVPIPEAFF
v_call: TRBV29-1
clone_size: -
j_call: TRBJ1-1

cdr3_aa: CSASKLGGGLADTQYF
v_call: TRBV20-1
clone_size: many
j_call: TRBJ2-3

cdr3_aa: CSAPGTSSHYNEQFF
v_call: TRBV20-1
clone_size: many
j_call: TRBJ2-1

cdr3_aa: CASTMGVQPQHF
v_call: TRBV12-3/TRBV12-4
clone_size: -
j_call: TRBJ1-5

cdr3_aa: CASSSLSEQYF
v_call: TRBV5-6
clone_size: many
j_call: TRBJ2-7

cdr3_aa: CASSLGLKETQYF
v_call: TRBV7-9
clone_size: many
j_call: TRBJ2-5

cdr3_aa: CASSSSEGSWETQYF
v_call: TRBV6-5
clone_size: -
j_call: TRBJ2-5

cdr3_aa: CASSVTGMNTGELFF
v_call: TRBV2
clone_size: -
j_call: TRBJ2-2

cdr3_aa: CASCGTTLLTDTQYF
v_call: TRBV18
clone_size: few
j_call: TRBJ2-3

cdr3_aa: CASSYWAGQGVSYEQYF
v_call: TRBV28
clone_size: -
j_call: TRBJ2-7

cdr3_aa: CAISESNMVGYTF
v_call: TRBV10-3
clone_size: many
j_call: TRBJ1-2

cdr3_aa: CASGWGTSGEQETQYF
v_call: TRBV12-5
clone_size: many
j_call: TRBJ2-5

cdr3_aa: CASSPGQGAPDARPYEQYF
v_call: TRBV25-1
clone_size: few
j_call: TRBJ2-7

cdr3_aa: CASSFSPGLGETQYF
v_call: TRBV9
clone_size: few
j_call: TRBJ2-5

cdr3_aa: CSARARGLEGSNQPQHF
v_call: TRBV20-1
clone_size: -
j_call: TRBJ1-5

cdr3_aa: CASSRNGGAYEQYF
v_call: TRBV4-1
clone_size: few
j_call: TRBJ2-7

cdr3_aa: CASSMGSGVYGYTF
v_call: TRBV19
clone_size: -
j_call: TRBJ1-2

cdr3_aa: CASSQGRGQGFEQYF
v_call: TRBV3-1
clone_size: -
j_call: TRBJ2-7

cdr3_aa: CSARDLRGVITEAFF
v_call: TRBV20-1
clone_size: few
j_call: TRBJ1-1

cdr3_aa: CASSLAPSGELFF
v_call: TRBV7-7
clone_size: many
j_call: TRBJ2-2

cdr3_aa: CASNGEETQYF
v_call: TRBV5-1
clone_size: -
j_call: TRBJ2-5

cdr3_aa: CASLGNEQFF
v_call: TRBV30
clone_size: few
j_call: TRBJ2-1

cdr3_aa: CASSRPREGNIQYF
v_call: TRBV11-2
clone_size: -
j_call: TRBJ2-4

cdr3_aa: CASSYRWVQNTGELFF
v_call: TRBV5-6
clone_size: many
j_call: TRBJ2-2

cdr3_aa: CSVTGLAGVYEQYF
v_call: TRBV29-1
clone_size: many
j_call: TRBJ2-7

cdr3_aa: CASSLGGPGRQETQYF
v_call: TRBV5-1
clone_size: -
j_call: TRBJ2-5

cdr3_aa: CASSQTAGTNSPLHF
v_call: TRBV7-2
clone_size: -
j_call: TRBJ1-6

cdr3_aa: CSARTSGTSTDTQYF
v_call: TRBV20-1
clone_size: many
j_call: TRBJ2-3

cdr3_aa: CAWRIGLAGNTGELFF
v_call: TRBV30
clone_size: few
j_call: TRBJ2-2